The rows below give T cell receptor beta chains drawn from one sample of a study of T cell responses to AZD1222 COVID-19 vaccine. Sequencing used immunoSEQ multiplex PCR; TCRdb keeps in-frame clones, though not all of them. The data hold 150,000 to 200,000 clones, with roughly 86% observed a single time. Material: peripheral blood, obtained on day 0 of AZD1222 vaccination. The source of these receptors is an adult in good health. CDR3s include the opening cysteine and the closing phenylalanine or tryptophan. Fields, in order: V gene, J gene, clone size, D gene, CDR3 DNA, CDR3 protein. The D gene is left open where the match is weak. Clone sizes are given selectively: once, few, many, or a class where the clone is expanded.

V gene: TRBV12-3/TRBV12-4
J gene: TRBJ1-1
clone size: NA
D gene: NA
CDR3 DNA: TGTGCCAGCAGTTTAATGGTAAACACTGAAGCTTTCTTT
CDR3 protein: CASSLMVNTEAFF

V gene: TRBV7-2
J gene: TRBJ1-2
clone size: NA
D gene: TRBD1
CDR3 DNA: TGTGCCAGCAGATCTACAGGGGAGGAGGGCTATGGCTACACCTTC
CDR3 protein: CASRSTGEEGYGYTF

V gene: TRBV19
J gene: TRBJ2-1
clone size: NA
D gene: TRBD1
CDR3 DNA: TGTGCCAGTACCCGCTGGGGACAGGGGGCCAATGAGCAGTTCTTC
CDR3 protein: CASTRWGQGANEQFF

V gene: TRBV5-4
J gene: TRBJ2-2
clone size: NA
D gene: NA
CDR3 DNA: TGTGCCAGCAGCTCCCGGACAAGTGCGACCGGGGAGCTGTTTTTT
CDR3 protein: CASSSRTSATGELFF

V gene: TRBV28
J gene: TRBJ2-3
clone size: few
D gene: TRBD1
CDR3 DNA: TGTGCCAGCAGTACGACAGGGGACACCACAGATACGCAGTATTTT
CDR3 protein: CASSTTGDTTDTQYF

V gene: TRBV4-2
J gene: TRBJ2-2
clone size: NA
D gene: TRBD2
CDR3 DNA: TGTGCCAGCAGCCTAGGGACTAGCGGAAACACCGGGGAGCTGTTTTTT
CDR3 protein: CASSLGTSGNTGELFF

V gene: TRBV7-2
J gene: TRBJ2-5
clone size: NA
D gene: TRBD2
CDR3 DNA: TGTGCCAGCGGACCGACTAGCAGCCAAGAGACCCAGTACTTC
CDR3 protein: CASGPTSSQETQYF

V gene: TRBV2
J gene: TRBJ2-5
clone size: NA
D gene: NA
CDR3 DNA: TGTGCCAGCAGTGATGGTGTCAGGTTAGAGACCCAGTACTTC
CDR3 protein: CASSDGVRLETQYF

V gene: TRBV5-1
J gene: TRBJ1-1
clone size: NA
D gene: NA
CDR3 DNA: TGCGCCAGCAGCTTGTTTGGCGGAGGGGCTTTCTTT
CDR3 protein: CASSLFGGGAFF

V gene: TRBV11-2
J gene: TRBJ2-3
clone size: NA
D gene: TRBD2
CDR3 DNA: TGTGCCAGCAGCCCAGTAGCGGGAGGTGATACGCAGTATTTT
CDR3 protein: CASSPVAGGDTQYF

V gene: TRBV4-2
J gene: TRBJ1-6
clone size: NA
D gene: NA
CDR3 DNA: TGTGCCAGCAGCCAGGGTAACAGGGTGGGGAATTCACCCCTCCACTTT
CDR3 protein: CASSQGNRVGNSPLHF

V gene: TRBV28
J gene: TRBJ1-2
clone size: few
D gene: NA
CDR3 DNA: TGTGCCAGCACCGACCGGGGGAACTATGGCTACACCTTC
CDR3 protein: CASTDRGNYGYTF

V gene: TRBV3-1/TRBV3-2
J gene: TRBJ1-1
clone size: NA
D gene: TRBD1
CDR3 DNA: TGTGCCAGCAGTTACCCGGGACAGGGAGGAATCTTT
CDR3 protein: CASSYPGQGGIF

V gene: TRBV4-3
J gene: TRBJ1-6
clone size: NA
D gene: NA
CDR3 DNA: TGCGCCAGCAGCCAAGATCCCGGGGCCAATTCACCCCTCCACTTT
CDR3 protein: CASSQDPGANSPLHF

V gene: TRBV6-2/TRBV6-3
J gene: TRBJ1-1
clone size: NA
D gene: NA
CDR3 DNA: TGTGCCAGCAGTCTCAACTCCGGGGCCTTGAACACTGAAGCTTTCTTT
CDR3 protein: CASSLNSGALNTEAFF

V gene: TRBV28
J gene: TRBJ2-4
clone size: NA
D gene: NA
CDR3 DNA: TGTGCCAGCAGTTTGGTAGCCAAAAACATTCAGTACTTC
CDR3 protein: CASSLVAKNIQYF

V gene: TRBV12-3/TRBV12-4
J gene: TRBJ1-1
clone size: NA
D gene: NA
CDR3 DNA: TGTGCCAGCAGTTTGGGCGGTGAAGCTTTCTTT
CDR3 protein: CASSLGGEAFF

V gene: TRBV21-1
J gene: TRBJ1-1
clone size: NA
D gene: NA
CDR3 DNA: TGTGCCAGCAGCAAAGGGGGGACAGGGAACACTGAAGCTTTCTTT
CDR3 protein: CASSKGGTGNTEAFF

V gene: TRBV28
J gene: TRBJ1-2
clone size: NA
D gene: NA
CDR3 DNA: TGTGCCAGCAGTTTGACAGCCCTCTATGGCTACACCTTC
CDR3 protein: CASSLTALYGYTF

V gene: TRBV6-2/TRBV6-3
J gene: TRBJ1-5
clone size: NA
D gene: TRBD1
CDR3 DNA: TGTGCCAGCAGTTACTCGTGGCTAACAGGGGGCAAGGGCAATCAGCCCCAGCATTTT
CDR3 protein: CASSYSWLTGGKGNQPQHF

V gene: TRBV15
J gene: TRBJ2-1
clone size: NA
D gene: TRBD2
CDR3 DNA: TGTGCCACCAGAGACCCTAAAGTTCCCGGACTAGCGGGGCTGGGGGGGATCTTC
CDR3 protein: CATRDPKVPGLAGLGGIF

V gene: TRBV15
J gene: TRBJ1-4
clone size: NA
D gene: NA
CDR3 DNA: TGTGCCACCAGCATCTGGACAAATGAAAAACTGTTTTTT
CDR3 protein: CATSIWTNEKLFF

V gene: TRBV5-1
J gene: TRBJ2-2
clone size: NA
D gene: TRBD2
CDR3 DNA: TGCGCCAGCAGCTTGGTCGGGAGGGGCACCGGGGAGCTGTTTTTT
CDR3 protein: CASSLVGRGTGELFF

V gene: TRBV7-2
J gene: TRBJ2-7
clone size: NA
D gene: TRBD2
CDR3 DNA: TGTGCCAGCAGACCTGGGCGGGGGGGCTACGAGCAGTACTTC
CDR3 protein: CASRPGRGGYEQYF

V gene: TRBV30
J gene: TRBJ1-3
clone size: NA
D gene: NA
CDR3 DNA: TGTGCCTGGATGGTCAGCTCTGGAAACACCATATATTTT
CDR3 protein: CAWMVSSGNTIYF

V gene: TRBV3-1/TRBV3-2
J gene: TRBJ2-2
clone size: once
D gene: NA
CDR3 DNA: TGTGCCAGCAGCCCCCTCGGGGGCGCCGGGGAGCTGTTTTTT
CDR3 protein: CASSPLGGAGELFF

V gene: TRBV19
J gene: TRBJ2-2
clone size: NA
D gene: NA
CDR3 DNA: TGTGCCAGTAAGATCCAGAGAACCCTAAACACCGGGGAGCTGTTTTTT
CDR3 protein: CASKIQRTLNTGELFF

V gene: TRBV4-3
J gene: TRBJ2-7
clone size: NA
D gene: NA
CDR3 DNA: TGCGCCAGCAGCCAAGTTTGGAGGGACCTATCCTACGAGCAGTACTTC
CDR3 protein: CASSQVWRDLSYEQYF

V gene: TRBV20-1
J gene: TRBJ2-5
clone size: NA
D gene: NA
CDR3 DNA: TGCAGTGCTAGCGGCCTACCGACCCAGTACTTC
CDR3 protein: CSASGLPTQYF

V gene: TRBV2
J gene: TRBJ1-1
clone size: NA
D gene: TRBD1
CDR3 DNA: TGTGCCGGAGGGGGTAGGACAGGGAACACTGAAGCTTTCTTT
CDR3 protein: CAGGGRTGNTEAFF

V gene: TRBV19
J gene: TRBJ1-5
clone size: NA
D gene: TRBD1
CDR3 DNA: TGTGCCAGTAGTATAGTTGAGACAGGGTTCAATCAGCCCCAGCATTTT
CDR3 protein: CASSIVETGFNQPQHF

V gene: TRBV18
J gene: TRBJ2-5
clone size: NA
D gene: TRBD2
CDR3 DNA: TGTGCCAGCTCACCACGTACTAGCGGCCAAGAGACCCAGTACTTC
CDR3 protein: CASSPRTSGQETQYF

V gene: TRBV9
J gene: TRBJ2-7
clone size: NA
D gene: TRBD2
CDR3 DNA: TGTGCCAGCAGCCCTCAGACTAGCGGGGTCGCCTACGAGCAGTACTTC
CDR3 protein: CASSPQTSGVAYEQYF

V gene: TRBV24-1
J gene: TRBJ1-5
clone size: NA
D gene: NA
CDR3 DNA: TGTGCCACCAGCGAAAGCAATCAGCCCCAGCATTTT
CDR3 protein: CATSESNQPQHF

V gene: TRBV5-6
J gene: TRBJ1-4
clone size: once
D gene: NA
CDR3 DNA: TGTGCCAGCAGCTTGGAGGGTTTTGGGGAAAAACTGTTTTTT
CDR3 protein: CASSLEGFGEKLFF

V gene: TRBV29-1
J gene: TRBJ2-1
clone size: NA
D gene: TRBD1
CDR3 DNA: TGCAGCGTTTGGGGGACAGGAGACAATGAGCAGTTCTTC
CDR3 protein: CSVWGTGDNEQFF